This T cell receptor beta chain was profiled in a study of blood T cells in healthy people across ages. V was shortened by 5 bases and J by 3 bases, with 8 bases between the two germline ends. This CDR3 region has 13 residues. CDR1 is MNHEY, CDR2 SMNVEV, per germline (reference sequence). Sample-barcoded 5' priming and a J-beta primer mix drove a second PCR of about 7 to 12 cycles. In TCRdb, the 5' RACE reads were re-called with MiXCR into one record per CDR3 protein. The profile shows about 1 million distinct CDR3 sequences, 40% to 45% of them singletons. The chain employs TRBV27 and TRBJ1-5; D is ambiguous. This sequence was found in a woman aged 55-70 years in good health. The sequencing input was blood. The CDR3 sequence: CASSQAVNQPQHF. In nucleotides, the CDR3 is TGTGCCAGCAGTCAAGCTGTCAATCAGCCCCAGCATTTT.